Described below is a single T cell receptor (beta chain) sequence and its context. This clonotype is described as medium-sized (0.01 to 0.1%). Its target antigen remains unknown. The input lacks base qualities; no much larger clone sits a single base away. Measured from the cysteine to the phenylalanine, the CDR3 is 15 residues long. Solely the CDR3 DNA is kept, with 45 bases framed from the first base. V and J are trimmed by 1 base and 2 bases, and the gene matches miss 1 base of the junction. For CDR1 and CDR2, the germline V gene (reference sequence) lists LNHNV and YYDKDF. According to the study, the label for this sample's time point signals: mid-infection, around enteric fever diagnosis. MAIT cells, defined as Valpha7.2+ CD161+ T cells, were identified and sorted by flow cytometry. In a handful of volunteers who developed enteric fever after controlled oral challenge with live Salmonella Paratyphi A, circulating MAIT cell TCRbeta repertoires were profiled over time. Every diagnosed volunteer provided MAIT cell samples at three timepoints: pre-infection, mid-infection and post-infection. A diagnosis of enteric fever required Paratyphi A bacteremia and/or a persistent fever above 38 degrees C that lasted more than 12 hours. Challenged volunteers were diagnosed with infection sometime between day 4 and day 7 after challenge. For RNA extraction, between roughly 4,500 and 11,000 MAIT cells per sample were sorted directly into RNAqueous-Micro lysis buffer. Lymphoprep gradient centrifugation was used to isolate peripheral blood mononuclear cells from blood samples and leukocyte cones. Cells were sorted on either a BD FACSAria Fusion or a BD FACSAria III sorter.

To prepare the library, 5' RACE was applied. TCRbeta was amplified in two rounds of PCR using Phusion High-Fidelity polymerase, and the primers added sample-specific barcodes. Template-switch cDNA synthesis with SMARTScribe reverse transcriptase and a TRBC-specific primer was used to generate TCRbeta libraries. After barcoding, samples were pooled and then prepared using the NEBNext Ultra DNA Library Prep Kit for Illumina. The libraries were sequenced on an Illumina MiSeq using the MiSeq reagent kit v2, 300 cycles. For the original study's pipeline: Reads were demultiplexed by barcode with Jemultiplexer and were aligned with MiTCR using default parameters. VDJtools removed non-functional sequences, and clonotypes were defined by amino acid sequence, with clonotype frequencies based on assigned sequence reads. The clonal space homeostasis analysis grouped clonotypes by frequency into over-represented (0.05-1), large, medium and small bins. TCRdb itself trimmed the public reads at Q25 with fastp, ran MiXCR and retained productive beta chains. Rows are unified per CDR3 protein, each entry keeping the most common DNA and genes. TCRdb, rather than the study authors, made the V and J calls. The sample table contains roughly 700 distinct CDR3 sequences; only one count was recorded for approximately 16% of them. The ten largest clones represent under 35% of the sample.

This sample was taken from a study of MAIT cells during Salmonella Paratyphi A infection (dated by TCRdb to the late 2010s). Background for the entire study: Adult volunteers aged 18 to 60 swallowed one dose of 1-5x10^3 CFU of S. Paratyphi A strain NVGH308. Starting at diagnosis, the diagnosed volunteers took ciprofloxacin 500 mg twice daily for 14 days. General study outcomes and caveats: Compared with healthy controls, diagnosed volunteers had more expansion or contraction among the top five MAIT clonotypes (approximately 0.53 versus 0.13), suggesting that infection reshaped the repertoire. MAIT TRBV usage was oligoclonal with a preference for TRBV20 and TRBV6, and infection appeared not to change this usage. The space taken up by over-represented MAIT clonotypes dropped significantly from baseline to mid-infection (roughly 0.18 to 0.096), while post-infection showed no significant difference. Although the availability of volunteer samples limited sample sizes, the sizes were judged adequate for detecting differences between groups.

Here the chain combines TRBV15 and TRBJ2-3; 9 bases in between match TRBD1. The TCR comes from a person between 18 and 75 years old who was deliberately infected with Salmonella Paratyphi A in a paratyphoid fever challenge study. The starting material was MAIT cells from blood, obtained at the middle sampling point of the challenge study. For the CDR3, the sequence is CATSRGDRDTDTQYF. The DNA sequence is as follows: TGTGCCACCAGCAGAGGGGACAGGGACACAGATACGCAGTATTTT.